This TCR beta chain was recovered during a study of regulatory T cells in long-lasting Graves disease. Stated time point: newly diagnosed GD, antithyroid drugs for less than 3 months. After RNA was extracted from PBMCs, the TCR library was made from it. Tubes containing EDTA received 8.5 to 9 milliliters of drawn peripheral blood. V dropped 3 bases and J dropped 6 bases, with 9 bases sitting between them. The CDR3 is 13 residues long. Germline V lookup: CDR1 SGHRS, CDR2 YFSETQ. Findings and limits, study-wide: Preferential use of TRBV28, TRBJ1-2 and TRBJ2-5 was seen in persistent disease.

For TCR beta, libraries came from iRepertoire HTBI primers and Arm-PCR of CDR3 regions. TCRdb reanalysed the multiplex PCR reads using MiXCR and keeps one entry per CDR3 protein. The profile shows 500,000 or so distinct CDR3 sequences, 15% to 20% of them singletons. Comment on this clonotype: The antigen is not known.

The data were also submitted as part of a second study, on T cells in Graves' hyperthyroidism and ophthalmopathy. This second study says: Most expanded thyroid clonotypes above 0.001 also appeared in blood. Ophthalmopathy and stable hyperthyroidism were separated by a 13 V-J model.

The receptor was isolated from a woman aged 35-65 years with Graves disease. The V call is TRBV5-1, the J call TRBJ2-2; no firm D call. The sequences come from peripheral blood mononuclear cells (PBMCs), collected at new diagnosis, from a patient treated with antithyroid drugs. This CDR3 is CASSSFEAGELFF. In DNA form, the CDR3 reads TGCGCCAGCAGCTCCTTTGAAGCCGGGGAGCTGTTTTTT.